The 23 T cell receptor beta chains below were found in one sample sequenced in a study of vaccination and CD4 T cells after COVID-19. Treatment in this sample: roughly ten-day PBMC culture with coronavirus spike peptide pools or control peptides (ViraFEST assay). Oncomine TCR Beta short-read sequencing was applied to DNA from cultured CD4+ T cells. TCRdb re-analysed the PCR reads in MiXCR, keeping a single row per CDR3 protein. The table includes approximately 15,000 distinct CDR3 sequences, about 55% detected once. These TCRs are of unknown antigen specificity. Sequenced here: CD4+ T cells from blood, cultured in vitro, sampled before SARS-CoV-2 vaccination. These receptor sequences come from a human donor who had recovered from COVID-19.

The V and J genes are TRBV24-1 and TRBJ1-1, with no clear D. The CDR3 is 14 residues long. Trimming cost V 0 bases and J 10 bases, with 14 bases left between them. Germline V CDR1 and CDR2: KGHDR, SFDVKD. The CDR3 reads CATSDLRGVLGAFF. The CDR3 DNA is TGTGCCACCAGTGATTTGAGAGGTGTGCTGGGAGCTTTCTTT.

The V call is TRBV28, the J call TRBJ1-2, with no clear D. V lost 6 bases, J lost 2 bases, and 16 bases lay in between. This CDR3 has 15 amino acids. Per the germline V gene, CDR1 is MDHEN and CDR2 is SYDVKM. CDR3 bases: TGTGCCAGCAGCCGTATAGTGGGAGCCAACTATGGCTACACCTTC. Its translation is CASSRIVGANYGYTF.

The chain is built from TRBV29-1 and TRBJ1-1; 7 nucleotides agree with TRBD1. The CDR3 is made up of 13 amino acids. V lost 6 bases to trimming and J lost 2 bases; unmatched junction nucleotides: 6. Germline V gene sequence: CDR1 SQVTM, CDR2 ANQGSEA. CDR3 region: CSVRTGTNTEAFF. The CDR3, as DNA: TGCAGCGTACGGACAGGTACAAACACTGAAGCTTTCTTT.

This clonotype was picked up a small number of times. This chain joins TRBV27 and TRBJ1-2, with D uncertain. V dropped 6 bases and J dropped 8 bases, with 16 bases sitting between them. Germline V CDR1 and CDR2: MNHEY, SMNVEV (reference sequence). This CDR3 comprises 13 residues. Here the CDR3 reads CASSRTREAGYTF. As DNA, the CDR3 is TGTGCCAGCAGCAGGACCCGGGAAGCGGGCTACACCTTC.

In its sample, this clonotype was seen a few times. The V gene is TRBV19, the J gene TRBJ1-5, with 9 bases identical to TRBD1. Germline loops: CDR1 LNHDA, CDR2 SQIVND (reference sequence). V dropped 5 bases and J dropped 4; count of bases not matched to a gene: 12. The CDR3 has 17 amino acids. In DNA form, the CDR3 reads TGTGCCAGTAGTGAAGGAGAACAGGGGGCAGCGAATCAGCCCCAGCATTTT. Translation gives CASSEGEQGAANQPQHF.

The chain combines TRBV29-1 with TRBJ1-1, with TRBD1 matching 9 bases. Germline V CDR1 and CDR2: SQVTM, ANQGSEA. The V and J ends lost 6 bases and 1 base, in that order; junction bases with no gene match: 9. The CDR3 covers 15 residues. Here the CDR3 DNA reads TGCAGCGTCATCCGGGACAGGGCGGCGAACACTGAAGCTTTCTTT. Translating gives CSVIRDRAANTEAFF.

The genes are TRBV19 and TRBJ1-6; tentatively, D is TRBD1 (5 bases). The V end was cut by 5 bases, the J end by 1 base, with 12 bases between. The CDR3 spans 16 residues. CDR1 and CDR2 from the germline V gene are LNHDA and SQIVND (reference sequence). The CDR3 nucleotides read TGTGCCAGTAGTCCTCGGGACGGTTCCTATAATTCACCCCTCCACTTT. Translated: CASSPRDGSYNSPLHF. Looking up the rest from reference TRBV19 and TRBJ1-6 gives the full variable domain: DGGITQSPKYLFRKEGQNVTLSCEQNLNHDAMYWYRQDPGQGLRLIYYSQIVNDFQKGDIAEGYSVSREKKESFPLTVTSAQKNPTAFYLCASSPRDGSYNSPLHFGNGTRLTVT.

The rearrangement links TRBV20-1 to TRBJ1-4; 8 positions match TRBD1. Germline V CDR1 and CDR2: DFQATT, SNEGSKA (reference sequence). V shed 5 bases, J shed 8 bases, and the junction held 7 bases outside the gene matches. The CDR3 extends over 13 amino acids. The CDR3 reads CSAADRAGEKLFF. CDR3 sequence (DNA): TGCAGTGCTGCGGACAGGGCTGGGGAAAAACTGTTTTTT.

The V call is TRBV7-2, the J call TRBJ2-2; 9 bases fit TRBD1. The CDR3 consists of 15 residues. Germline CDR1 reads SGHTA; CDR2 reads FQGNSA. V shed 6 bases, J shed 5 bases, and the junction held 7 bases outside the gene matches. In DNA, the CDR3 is TGTGCCAGCAGGTTCGGGGACAGGGAGACCGGGGAGCTGTTTTTT. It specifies CASRFGDRETGELFF.

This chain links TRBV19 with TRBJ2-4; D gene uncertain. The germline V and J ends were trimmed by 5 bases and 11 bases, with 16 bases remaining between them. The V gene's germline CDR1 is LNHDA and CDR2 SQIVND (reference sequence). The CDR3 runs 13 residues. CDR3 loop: CASSDPPTTFQYF. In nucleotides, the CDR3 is TGTGCCAGTAGTGACCCACCGACGACCTTTCAGTACTTC. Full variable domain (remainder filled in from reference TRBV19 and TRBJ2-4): DGGITQSPKYLFRKEGQNVTLSCEQNLNHDAMYWYRQDPGQGLRLIYYSQIVNDFQKGDIAEGYSVSREKKESFPLTVTSAQKNPTAFYLCASSDPPTTFQYFGAGTRLSVL.

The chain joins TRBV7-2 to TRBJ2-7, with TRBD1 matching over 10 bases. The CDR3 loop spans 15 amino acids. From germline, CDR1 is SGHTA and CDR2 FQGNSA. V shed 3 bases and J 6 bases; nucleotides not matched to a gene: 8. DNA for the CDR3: TGTGCCAGCAGCTTCGACGGGACAGGGGAGGCCGAGCAGTACTTC. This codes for CASSFDGTGEAEQYF.

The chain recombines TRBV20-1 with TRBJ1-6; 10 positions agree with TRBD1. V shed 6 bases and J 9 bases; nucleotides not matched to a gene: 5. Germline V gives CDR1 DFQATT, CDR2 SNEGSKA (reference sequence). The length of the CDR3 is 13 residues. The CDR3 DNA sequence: TGCAGTGCATTAGGACAGGGGGTTTCACCCCTCCACTTT. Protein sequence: CSALGQGVSPLHF.

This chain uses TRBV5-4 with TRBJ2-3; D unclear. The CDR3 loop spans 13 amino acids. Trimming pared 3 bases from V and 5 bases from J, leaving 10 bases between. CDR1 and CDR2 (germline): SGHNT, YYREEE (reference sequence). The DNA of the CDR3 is TGTGCCAGCAGCTCCCGATGGGGAGATACGCAGTATTTT. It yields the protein CASSSRWGDTQYF.

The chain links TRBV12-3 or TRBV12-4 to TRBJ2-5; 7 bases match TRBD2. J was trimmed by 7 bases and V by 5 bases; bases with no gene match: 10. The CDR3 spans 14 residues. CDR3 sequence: CASSEGLTPGTQYF. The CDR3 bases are TGTGCCAGCAGTGAGGGACTAACACCGGGGACCCAGTACTTC.

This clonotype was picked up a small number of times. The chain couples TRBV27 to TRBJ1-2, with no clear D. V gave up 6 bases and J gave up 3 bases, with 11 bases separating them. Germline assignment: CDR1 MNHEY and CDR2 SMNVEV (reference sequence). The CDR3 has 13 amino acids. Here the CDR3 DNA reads TGTGCCAGCAGACGAACGAGGGACTATGGCTACACCTTC. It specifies CASRRTRDYGYTF.

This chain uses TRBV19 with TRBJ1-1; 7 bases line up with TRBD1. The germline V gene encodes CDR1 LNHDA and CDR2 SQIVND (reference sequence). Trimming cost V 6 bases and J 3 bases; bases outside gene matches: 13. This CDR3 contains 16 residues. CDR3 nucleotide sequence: TGTGCCAGTAGGACTTACCTCGCCGACAGGGACACTGAAGCTTTCTTT. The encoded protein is CASRTYLADRDTEAFF. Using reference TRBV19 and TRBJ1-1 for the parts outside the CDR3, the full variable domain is DGGITQSPKYLFRKEGQNVTLSCEQNLNHDAMYWYRQDPGQGLRLIYYSQIVNDFQKGDIAEGYSVSREKKESFPLTVTSAQKNPTAFYLCASRTYLADRDTEAFFGQGTRLTVV.

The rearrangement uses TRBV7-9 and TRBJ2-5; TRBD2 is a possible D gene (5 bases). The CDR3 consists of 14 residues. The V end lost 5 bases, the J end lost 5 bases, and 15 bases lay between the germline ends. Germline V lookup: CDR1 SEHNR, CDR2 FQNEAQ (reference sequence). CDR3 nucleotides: TGTGCCAGCAGCCTAGGACGGGGTCAGGAGACCCAGTACTTC. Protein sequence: CASSLGRGQETQYF.

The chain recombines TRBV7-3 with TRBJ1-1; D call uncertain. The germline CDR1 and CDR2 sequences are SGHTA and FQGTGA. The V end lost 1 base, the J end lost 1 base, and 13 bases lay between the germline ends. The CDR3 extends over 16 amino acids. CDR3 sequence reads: CASSLRPLTENTEAFF. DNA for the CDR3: TGTGCCAGCAGCTTAAGGCCCTTAACGGAGAACACTGAAGCTTTCTTT.

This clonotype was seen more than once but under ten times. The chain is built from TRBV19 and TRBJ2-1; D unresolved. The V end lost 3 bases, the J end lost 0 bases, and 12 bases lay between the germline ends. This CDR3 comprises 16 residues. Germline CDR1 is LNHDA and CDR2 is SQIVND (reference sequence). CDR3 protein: CASSILGRSSYNEQFF. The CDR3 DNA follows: TGTGCCAGTAGTATTCTAGGCCGGAGCTCCTACAATGAGCAGTTCTTC.

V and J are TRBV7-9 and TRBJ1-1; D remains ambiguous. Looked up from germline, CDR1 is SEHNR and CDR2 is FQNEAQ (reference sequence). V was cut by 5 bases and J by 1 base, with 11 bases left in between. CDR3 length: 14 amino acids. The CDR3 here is CASSETSGNTEAFF. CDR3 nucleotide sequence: TGTGCCAGCAGCGAGACCAGTGGGAACACTGAAGCTTTCTTT.

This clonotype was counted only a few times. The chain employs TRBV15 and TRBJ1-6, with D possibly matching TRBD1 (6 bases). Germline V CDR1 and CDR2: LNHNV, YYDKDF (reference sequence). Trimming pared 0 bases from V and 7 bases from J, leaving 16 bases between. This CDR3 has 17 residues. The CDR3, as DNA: TGTGCCACCAGCAGAGATCCCCCTGGGGGGCCAAATTCACCCCTCCACTTT. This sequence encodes CATSRDPPGGPNSPLHF.

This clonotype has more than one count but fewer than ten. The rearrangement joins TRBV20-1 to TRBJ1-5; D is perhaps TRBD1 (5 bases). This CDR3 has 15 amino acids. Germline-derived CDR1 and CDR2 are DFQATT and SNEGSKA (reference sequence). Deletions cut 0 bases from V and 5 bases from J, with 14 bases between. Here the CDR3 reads CSARDSEGSYQPQHF. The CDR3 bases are TGCAGTGCTAGAGATAGTGAGGGGAGCTATCAGCCCCAGCATTTT.

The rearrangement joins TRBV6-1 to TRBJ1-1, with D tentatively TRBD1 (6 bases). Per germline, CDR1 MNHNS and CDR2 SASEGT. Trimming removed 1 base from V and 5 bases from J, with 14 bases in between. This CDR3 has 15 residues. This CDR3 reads CASSEESGGGTEAFF. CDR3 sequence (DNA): TGTGCCAGCAGTGAAGAAAGCGGGGGCGGGACTGAAGCTTTCTTT.